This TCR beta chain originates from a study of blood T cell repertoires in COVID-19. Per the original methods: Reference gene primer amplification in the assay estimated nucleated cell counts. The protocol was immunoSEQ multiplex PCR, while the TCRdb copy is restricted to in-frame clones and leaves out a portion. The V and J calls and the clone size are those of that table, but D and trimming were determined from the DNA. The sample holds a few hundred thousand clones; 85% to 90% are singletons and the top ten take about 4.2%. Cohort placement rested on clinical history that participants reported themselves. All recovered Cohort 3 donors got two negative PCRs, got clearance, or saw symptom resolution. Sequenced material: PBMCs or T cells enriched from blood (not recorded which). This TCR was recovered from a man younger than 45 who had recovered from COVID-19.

The CDR3 is CASSLWTSVIPETQYF. The CDR3 DNA follows: TGTGCCAGCAGCCTATGGACTAGCGTAATCCCAGAGACCCAGTACTTC. The gene calls are TRBV7-9 and TRBJ2-5; TRBD2 matches 9 bases. Germline V gives CDR1 SEHNR, CDR2 FQNEAQ (reference sequence). The length of the CDR3 is 16 residues. V was clipped by 5 bases and J by 4 bases; unmatched bases: 11.